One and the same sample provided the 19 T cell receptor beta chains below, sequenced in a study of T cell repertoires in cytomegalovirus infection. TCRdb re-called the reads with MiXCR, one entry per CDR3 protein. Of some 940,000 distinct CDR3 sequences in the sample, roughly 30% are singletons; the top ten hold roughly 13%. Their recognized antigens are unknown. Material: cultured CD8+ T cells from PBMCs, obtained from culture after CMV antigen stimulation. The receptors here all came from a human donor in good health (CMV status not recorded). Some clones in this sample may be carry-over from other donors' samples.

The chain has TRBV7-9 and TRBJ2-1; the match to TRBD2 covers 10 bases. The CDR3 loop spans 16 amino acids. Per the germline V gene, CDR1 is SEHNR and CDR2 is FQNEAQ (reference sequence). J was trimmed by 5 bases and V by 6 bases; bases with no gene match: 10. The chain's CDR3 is CASRVKAGGPDNEQFF. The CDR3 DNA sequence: TGTGCCAGCAGGGTAAAAGCGGGGGGGCCTGACAATGAGCAGTTCTTC.

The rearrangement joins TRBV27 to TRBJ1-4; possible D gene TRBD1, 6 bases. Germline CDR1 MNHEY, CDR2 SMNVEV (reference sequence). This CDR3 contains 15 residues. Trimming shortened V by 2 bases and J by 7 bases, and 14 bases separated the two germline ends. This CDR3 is CASSLRDMGPEKLFF. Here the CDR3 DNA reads TGTGCCAGCAGTTTACGGGACATGGGGCCTGAAAAACTGTTTTTT.

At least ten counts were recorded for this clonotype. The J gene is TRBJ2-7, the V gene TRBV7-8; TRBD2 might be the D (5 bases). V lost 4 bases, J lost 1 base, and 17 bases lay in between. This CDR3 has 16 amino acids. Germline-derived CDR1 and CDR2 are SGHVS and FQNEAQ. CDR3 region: CASSWANGVGSYEQYF. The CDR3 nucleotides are TGTGCCAGCAGCTGGGCCAACGGGGTCGGATCCTACGAGCAGTACTTC.

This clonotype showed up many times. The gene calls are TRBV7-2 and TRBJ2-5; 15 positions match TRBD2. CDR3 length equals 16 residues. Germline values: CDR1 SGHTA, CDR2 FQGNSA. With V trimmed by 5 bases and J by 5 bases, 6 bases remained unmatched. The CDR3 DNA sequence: TGTGCCAGCAGCCCCCGGACTAGCGGGGGGGGGGAGACCCAGTACTTC. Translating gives CASSPRTSGGGETQYF.

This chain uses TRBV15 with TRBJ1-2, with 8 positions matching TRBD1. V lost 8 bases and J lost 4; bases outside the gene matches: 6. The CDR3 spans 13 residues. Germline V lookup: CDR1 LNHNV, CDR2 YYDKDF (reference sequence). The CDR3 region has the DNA TGTGCCACCTCCCCAGGGGGCTCCTATGGCTACACCTTC. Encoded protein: CATSPGGSYGYTF.

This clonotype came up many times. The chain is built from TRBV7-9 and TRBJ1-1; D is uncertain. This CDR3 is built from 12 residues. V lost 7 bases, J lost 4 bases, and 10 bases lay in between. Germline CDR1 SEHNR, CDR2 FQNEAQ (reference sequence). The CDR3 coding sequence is TGTGCCAGCATCCCCGCTGGCACTGAAGCTTTCTTT. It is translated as CASIPAGTEAFF.

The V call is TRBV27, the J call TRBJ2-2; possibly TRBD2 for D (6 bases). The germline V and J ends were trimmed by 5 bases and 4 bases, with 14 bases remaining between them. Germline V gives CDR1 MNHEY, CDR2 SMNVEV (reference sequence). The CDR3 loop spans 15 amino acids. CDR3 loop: CASSRSGVGTGELFF. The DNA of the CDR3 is TGTGCCAGCAGTCGATCGGGGGTCGGCACCGGGGAGCTGTTTTTT.

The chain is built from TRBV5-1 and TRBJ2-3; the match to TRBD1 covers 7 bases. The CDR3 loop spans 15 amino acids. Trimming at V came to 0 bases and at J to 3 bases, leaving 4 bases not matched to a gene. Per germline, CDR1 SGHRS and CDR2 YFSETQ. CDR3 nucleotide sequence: TGCGCCAGCAGCTTGGGACAGGGCGAGACAGATACGCAGTATTTT. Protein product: CASSLGQGETDTQYF.

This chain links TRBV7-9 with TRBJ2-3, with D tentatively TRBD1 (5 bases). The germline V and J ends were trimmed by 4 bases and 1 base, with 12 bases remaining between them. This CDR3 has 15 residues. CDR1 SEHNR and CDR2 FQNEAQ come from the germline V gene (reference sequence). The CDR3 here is CASSSYDRGTDTQYF. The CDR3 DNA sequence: TGTGCCAGCAGCTCTTATGACAGAGGCACAGATACGCAGTATTTT.

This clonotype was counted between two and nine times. CDR3 sequence (DNA): TGTGCCAGCAGTTTGGGGCTAGCGGGGGGGGAGCAGTACGTC. Translated: CASSLGLAGGEQYV. The chain combines TRBV12-3 or TRBV12-4 with TRBJ2-7; 12 nucleotides agree with TRBD2. The CDR3 has 14 amino acids. The J segment lost 7 bases and the V segment lost 3 bases, leaving 4 bases of the junction unmatched.

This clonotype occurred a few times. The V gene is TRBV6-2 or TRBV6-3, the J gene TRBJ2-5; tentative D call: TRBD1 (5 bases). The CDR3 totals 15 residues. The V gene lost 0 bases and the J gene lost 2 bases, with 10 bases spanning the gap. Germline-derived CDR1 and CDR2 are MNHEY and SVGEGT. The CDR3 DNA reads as TGTGCCAGCAGTTACTCAGGACAACCACAAGAGACCCAGTACTTC. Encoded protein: CASSYSGQPQETQYF.

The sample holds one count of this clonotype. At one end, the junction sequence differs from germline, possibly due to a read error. For the CDR3, the DNA is TGTACCAGCAGCTCGGGCGGGCGGAATGAGCAGTTCTTC. Its translation is CTSSSGGRNEQFF. This chain joins TRBV7-9 and TRBJ2-1, with D possibly TRBD2 on 5 matching bases. The CDR3 runs 13 residues. Germline CDR1 SEHNR, CDR2 FQNEAQ (reference sequence).

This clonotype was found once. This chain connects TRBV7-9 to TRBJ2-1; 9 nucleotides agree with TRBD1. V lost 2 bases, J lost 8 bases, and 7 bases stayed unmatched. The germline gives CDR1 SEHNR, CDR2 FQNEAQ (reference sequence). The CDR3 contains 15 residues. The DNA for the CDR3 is TGTGCCAGCAGCTTACGGCGGGGGACAGGGTATGAGCAGTTCTTC. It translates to CASSLRRGTGYEQFF.

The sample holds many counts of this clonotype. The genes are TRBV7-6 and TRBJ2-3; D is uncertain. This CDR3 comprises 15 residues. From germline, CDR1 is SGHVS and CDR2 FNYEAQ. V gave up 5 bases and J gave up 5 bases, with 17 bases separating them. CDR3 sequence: CASSDRAVGQDTQYF. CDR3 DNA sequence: TGTGCCAGCAGCGATCGGGCGGTAGGTCAAGATACGCAGTATTTT.

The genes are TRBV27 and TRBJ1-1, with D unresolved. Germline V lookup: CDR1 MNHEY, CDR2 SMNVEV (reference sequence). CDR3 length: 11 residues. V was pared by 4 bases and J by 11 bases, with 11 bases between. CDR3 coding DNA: TGTGCCAGCAGTTCTAGATCGGGGGCTTTCTTT. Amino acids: CASSSRSGAFF.

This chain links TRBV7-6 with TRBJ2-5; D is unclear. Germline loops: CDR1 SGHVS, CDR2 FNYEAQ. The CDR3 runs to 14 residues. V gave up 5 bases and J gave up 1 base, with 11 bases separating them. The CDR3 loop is CASSPWATQETQYF. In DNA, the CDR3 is TGTGCCAGCAGCCCTTGGGCGACCCAAGAGACCCAGTACTTC.

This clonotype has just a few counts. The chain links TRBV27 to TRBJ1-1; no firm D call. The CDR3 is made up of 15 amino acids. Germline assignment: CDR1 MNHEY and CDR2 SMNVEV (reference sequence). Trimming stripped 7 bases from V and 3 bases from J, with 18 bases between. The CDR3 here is CASIQGNPGYTEAFF. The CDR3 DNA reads TGTGCCAGCATTCAAGGGAACCCCGGATACACTGAAGCTTTCTTT.

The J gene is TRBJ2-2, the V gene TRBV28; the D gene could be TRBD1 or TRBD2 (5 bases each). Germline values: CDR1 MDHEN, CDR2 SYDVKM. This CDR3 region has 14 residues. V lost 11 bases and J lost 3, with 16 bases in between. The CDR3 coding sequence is TGTGCCTCCTACGGGGACGGCGACACCGGGGAGCTGTTTTTT. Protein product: CASYGDGDTGELFF. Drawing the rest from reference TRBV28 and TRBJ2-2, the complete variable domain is DVKVTQSSRYLVKRTGEKVFLECVQDMDHENMFWYRQDPGLGLRLIYFSYDVKMKEKGDIPEGYSVSREKKERFSLILESASTNQTSMYLCASYGDGDTGELFFGEGSRLTVL.

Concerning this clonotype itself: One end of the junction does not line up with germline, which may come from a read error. The CDR3 here is CAGRLVSYNEQFF. The CDR3 coding sequence is TGTGCCGGCAGACTAGTATCCTACAATGAGCAGTTCTTC. The chain employs TRBV28 and TRBJ2-1; the D gene is possibly TRBD2 (6 bases). The CDR3 spans 13 residues. Germline values: CDR1 MDHEN, CDR2 SYDVKM.